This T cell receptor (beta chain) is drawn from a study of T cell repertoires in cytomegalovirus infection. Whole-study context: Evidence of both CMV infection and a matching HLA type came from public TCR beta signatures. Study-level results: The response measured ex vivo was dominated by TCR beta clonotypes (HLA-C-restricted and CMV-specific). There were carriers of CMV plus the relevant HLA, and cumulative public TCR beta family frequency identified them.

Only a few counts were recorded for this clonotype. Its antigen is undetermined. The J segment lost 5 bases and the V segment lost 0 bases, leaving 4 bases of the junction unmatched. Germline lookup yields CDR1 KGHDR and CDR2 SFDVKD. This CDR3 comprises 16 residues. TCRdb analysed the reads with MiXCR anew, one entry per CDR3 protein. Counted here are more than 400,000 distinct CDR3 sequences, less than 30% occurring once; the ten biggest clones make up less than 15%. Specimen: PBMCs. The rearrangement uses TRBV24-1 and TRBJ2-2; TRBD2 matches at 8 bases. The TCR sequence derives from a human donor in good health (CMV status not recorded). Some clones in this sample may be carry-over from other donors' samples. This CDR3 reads CATSDLRGTSTGELFF. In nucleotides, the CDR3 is TGTGCCACCAGTGATTTGCGTGGGACTAGTACCGGGGAGCTGTTTTTT.